The clone carrying this T cell receptor beta chain was detected only a few times. This record belongs to a study of T cells after yellow fever vaccination. TCRdb called the 5' RACE reads again in MiXCR, with one record for every CDR3 protein. The table lists fewer than 650,000 distinct CDR3 sequences, less than 25% of them singletons, with roughly a sixth in the top ten. The CDR3 runs to 13 residues. The germline CDR1 and CDR2 sequences are SNHLY and FYNNEI. With 3 bases removed from V and 4 bases from J, the gap between germline ends came to 9 bases. J is TRBJ2-5 and V is TRBV2; D call uncertain. This TCR came from a man aged 18 to 35 who received the YFV17D yellow fever vaccine. This material consisted of PBMCs, taken approximately 22 days after the first yellow fever vaccination. Here the CDR3 reads CASSDLEGETQYF. Written as DNA, the CDR3 is TGTGCCAGCAGTGATCTAGAAGGAGAGACCCAGTACTTC.